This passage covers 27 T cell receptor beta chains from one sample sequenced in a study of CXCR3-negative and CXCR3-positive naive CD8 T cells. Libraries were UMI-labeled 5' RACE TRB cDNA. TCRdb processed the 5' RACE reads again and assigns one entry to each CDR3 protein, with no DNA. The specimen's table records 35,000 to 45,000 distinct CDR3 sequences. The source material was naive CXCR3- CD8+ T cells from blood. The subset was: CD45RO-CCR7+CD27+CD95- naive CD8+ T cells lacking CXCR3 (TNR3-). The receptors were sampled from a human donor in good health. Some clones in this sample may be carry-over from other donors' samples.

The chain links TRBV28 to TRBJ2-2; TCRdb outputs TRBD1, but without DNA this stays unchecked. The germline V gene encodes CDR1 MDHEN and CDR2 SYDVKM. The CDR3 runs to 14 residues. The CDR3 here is CAGAGQGFTGGLFF.

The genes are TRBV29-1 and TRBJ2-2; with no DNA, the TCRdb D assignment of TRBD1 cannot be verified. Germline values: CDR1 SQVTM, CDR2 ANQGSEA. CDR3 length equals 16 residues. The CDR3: CSVEDPETGFTGELFF.

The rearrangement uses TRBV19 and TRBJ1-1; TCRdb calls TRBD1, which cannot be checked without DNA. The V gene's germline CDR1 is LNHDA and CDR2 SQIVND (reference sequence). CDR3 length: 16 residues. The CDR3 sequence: CASSMGAGGAGTEAFF.

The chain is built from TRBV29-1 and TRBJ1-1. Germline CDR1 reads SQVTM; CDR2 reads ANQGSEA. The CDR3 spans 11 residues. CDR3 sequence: CSVATNTEAFF. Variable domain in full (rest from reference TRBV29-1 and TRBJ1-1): SAVISQKPSRDICQRGTSLTIQCQVDSQVTMMFWYRQQPGQSLTLIATANQGSEATYESGFVIDKFPISRPNLTFSTLTVSNMSPEDSSIYLCSVATNTEAFFGQGTRLTVV.

The CDR3 here is CASASLAGPLATDTQYF. The V call is TRBV4-3, the J call TRBJ2-3; TCRdb proposes TRBD2, but this gene call is untestable without DNA. The CDR3 sequence is 17 residues long. CDR1 and CDR2 (germline): LGHNA, YSLEER.

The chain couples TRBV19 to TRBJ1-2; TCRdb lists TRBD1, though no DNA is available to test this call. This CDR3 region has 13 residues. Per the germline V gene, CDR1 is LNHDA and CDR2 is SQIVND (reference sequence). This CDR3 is CASRRDRGEGYTF.

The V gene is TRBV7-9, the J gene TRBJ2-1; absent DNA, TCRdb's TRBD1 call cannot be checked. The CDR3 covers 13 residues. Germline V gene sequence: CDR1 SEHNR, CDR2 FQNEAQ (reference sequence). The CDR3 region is CASSSTGTNEQFF. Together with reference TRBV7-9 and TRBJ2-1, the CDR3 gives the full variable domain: DTGVSQNPRHKITKRGQNVTFRCDPISEHNRLYWYRQTLGQGPEFLTYFQNEAQLEKSRLLSDRFSAERPKGSFSTLEIQRTEQGDSAMYLCASSSTGTNEQFFGPGTRLTVL.

This CDR3 is CASSNPGQYLNYGYTF. This chain connects TRBV12-3 or TRBV12-4 to TRBJ1-2; TCRdb outputs TRBD1, but without DNA this stays unchecked. This CDR3 region has 16 residues.

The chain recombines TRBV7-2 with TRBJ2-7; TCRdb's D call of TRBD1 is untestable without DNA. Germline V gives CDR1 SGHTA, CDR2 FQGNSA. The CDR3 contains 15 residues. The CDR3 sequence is CASSPPAGAPHEQYF.

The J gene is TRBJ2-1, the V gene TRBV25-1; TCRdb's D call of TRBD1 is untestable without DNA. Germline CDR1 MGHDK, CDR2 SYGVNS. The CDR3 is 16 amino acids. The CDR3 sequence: CASSEPTGWVYNEQFF.

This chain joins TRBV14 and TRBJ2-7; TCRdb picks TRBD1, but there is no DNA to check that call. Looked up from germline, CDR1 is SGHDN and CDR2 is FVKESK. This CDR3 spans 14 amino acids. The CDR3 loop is CASSPPSGHYEQYF.

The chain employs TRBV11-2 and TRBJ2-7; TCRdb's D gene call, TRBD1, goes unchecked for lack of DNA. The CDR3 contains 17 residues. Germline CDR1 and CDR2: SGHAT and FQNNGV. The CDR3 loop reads CASSIRPPTSSTYEQYF.

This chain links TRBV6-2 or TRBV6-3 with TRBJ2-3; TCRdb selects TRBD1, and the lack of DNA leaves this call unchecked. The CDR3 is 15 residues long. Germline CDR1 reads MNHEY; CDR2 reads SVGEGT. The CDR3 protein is CASSYSMTWETGPNF.

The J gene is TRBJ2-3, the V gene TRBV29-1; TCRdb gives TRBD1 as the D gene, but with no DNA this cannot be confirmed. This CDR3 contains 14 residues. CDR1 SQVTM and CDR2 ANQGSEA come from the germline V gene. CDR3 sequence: CSVGDRGRPDTQYF.

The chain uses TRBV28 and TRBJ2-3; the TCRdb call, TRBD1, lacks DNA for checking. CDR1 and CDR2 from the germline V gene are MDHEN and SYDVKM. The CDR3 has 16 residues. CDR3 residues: CASSPGQGDYTDTQYF.

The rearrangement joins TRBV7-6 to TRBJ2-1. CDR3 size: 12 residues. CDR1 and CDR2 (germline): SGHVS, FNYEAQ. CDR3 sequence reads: CASSLVSDEQFF. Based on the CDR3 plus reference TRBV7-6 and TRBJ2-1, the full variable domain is GAGVSQSPRYKVTKRGQDVALRCDPISGHVSLYWYRQALGQGPEFLTYFNYEAQQDKSGLPNDRFSAERPEGSISTLTIQRTEQRDSAMYRCASSLVSDEQFFGPGTRLTVL.

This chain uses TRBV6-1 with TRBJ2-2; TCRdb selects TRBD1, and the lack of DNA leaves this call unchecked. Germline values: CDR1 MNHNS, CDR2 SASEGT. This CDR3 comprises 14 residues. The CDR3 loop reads CASEGQGHTGELFF.

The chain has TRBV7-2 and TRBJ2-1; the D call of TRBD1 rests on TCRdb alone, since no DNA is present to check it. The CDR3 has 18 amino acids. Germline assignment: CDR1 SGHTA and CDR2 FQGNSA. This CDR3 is CASSLLGAPSGAYNEQFF.

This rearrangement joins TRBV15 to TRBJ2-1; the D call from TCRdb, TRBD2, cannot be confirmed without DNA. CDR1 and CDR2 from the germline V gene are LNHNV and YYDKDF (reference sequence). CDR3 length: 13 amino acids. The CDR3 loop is CATSPARGPEQFF.

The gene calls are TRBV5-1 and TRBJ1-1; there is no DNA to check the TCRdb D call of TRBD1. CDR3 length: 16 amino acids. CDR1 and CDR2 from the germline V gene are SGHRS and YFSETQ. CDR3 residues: CASSFRSRERFPEAFF.

The chain's CDR3 is CASSPLAESPGYTF. The rearrangement links TRBV12-3 or TRBV12-4 to TRBJ1-2; TCRdb outputs TRBD1, but without DNA this stays unchecked. The length of the CDR3 is 14 residues.

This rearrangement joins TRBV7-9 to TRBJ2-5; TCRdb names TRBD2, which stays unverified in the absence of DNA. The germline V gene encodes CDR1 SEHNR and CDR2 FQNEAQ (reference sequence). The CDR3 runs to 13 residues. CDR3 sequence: CASSTSPRETQYF.

The CDR3 sequence: CASSPLGTGVREQYF. The J gene is TRBJ2-7, the V gene TRBV28; TCRdb reports TRBD1, a call that lacks DNA to check it against. Germline lookup yields CDR1 MDHEN and CDR2 SYDVKM. This CDR3 region has 15 residues.

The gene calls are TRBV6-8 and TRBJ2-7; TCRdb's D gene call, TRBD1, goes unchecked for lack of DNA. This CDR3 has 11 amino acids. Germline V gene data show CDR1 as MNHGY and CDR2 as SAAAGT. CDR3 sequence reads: CASDLGGEQYF.

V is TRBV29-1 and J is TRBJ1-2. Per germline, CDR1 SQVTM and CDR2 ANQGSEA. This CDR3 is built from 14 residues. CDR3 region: CSVEVAPTTYGYTF.

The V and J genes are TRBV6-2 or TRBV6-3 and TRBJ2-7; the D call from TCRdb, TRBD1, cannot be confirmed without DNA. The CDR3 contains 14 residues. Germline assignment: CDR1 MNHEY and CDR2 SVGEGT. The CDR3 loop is CASEGGTEDYEQYF.

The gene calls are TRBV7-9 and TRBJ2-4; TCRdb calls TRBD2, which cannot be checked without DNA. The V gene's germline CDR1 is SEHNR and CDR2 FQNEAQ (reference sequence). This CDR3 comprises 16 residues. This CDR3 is CASSSYPDSGTDIQYF.